One and the same sample provided the 2 T cell receptor beta chains below, sequenced in a study of T-cell reconstitution after alpha-beta-depleted transplantation in children. The TCRbeta library was prepared with unique molecular identifiers. Using its own MiXCR run on the PCR reads, TCRdb lists one record per CDR3 protein. The table lists about 220,000 distinct CDR3 sequences, over 15% of them singletons. The material was PBMCs, mostly from graft donor cells, obtained 360 days after TCRalphabeta/CD19-depleted stem cell transplant. The source of these receptors is a male patient between 2 and 15 years old who had a stem cell transplant for acute lymphoblastic leukemia, so the T cells may come from the graft donor.

The J gene is TRBJ2-5, the V gene TRBV12-3 or TRBV12-4; 9 nucleotides align to TRBD2. The CDR3 is 18 residues long. The ends lost 5 bases at V and 0 bases at J; junction bases unmatched: 13. DNA for the CDR3: TGTGCCAGCAGTCCCGCGACCCGTAGCGGGGGCGACCAAGAGACCCAGTACTTC. The encoded protein is CASSPATRSGGDQETQYF.

J is TRBJ2-7 and V is TRBV12-3 or TRBV12-4, with D unresolved. There are 14 residues in the CDR3. With 5 bases removed from V and 5 bases from J, the gap between germline ends came to 16 bases. CDR3 amino acids: CASSPIRTGNEQYF. As DNA, the CDR3 is TGTGCCAGCAGTCCAATCCGGACCGGCAACGAGCAGTACTTC.